This T cell receptor beta chain was found in a study of blood T cell repertoires in COVID-19. Study-level information: Italy, Spain and the United States were the sources of the convalescent and acute COVID-19 samples. PBMCs, B-cell-depleted T cells, or T cells provided the cDNA or gDNA that made up the material.

The CDR3 is made up of 12 amino acids. Germline V lookup: CDR1 MDHEN, CDR2 SYDVKM. Trimming removed 4 bases from V and 2 bases from J, with 5 bases in between. Original analysis: The assay estimated nucleated cells by amplifying reference gene primers. Profiling relied on immunoSEQ multiplex PCR, and the TCRdb table lists in-frame clones only, not all of them. V, J and clone size are those of that table, while D and trimming were read from the DNA. The sample lists some 190,000 clones; roughly 86% were seen once. V and J are TRBV28 and TRBJ1-2, with D perhaps TRBD1 (5 bases). Material: PBMCs or T cells enriched from blood (not recorded which). The clonotype originates from a woman in her thirties or forties in a cohort exposed to, infected with or recovered from COVID-19 (not recorded which). The CDR3 is CASSSGNYGYTF. The CDR3 coding sequence is TGTGCCAGCAGTTCAGGGAACTATGGCTACACCTTC.